The 18 T cell receptor beta chains listed next were all sequenced from one sample in a study of blood T cell repertoires in COVID-19. The method was immunoSEQ multiplex PCR; TCRdb's version includes in-frame clones alone and lacks a portion of them. Of approximately 100,000 clones detected, 90% to 95% appear once; the ten largest clones hold 17%. The sample consisted of peripheral blood. Every receptor here comes from a man aged 50 or older with acute or convalescent COVID-19.

The chain links TRBV10-3 to TRBJ1-1; tentative D call: TRBD1 (5 bases). This CDR3 has 16 residues. V dropped 0 bases and J dropped 5 bases, with 16 bases sitting between them. In germline, CDR1 is ENHRY, CDR2 SYGVKD. The DNA of the CDR3 is TGTGCCATCAGTGAGTCGGGACGACCTGGGGGGACTGAAGCTTTCTTT. This gives the protein CAISESGRPGGTEAFF.

This chain links TRBV5-1 with TRBJ1-1; possible D gene TRBD1, 5 bases. CDR1 is SGHRS, CDR2 YFSETQ, per germline. Trimming pared 7 bases from V and 5 bases from J, leaving 21 bases between. CDR3 length: 15 amino acids. CDR3 sequence (DNA): TGCGCCAGCGGTCGAGACCCGGGGCGGGAAACTGAAGCTTTCTTT. It codes for CASGRDPGRETEAFF.

V is TRBV10-3 and J is TRBJ1-6; 7 nucleotides align to TRBD1. Germline CDR1 reads ENHRY; CDR2 reads SYGVKD. The CDR3 is made up of 15 amino acids. Trimming removed 2 bases from V and 5 bases from J; junction bases left unmatched: 3. The CDR3 here is CAISERGTDNSPLHF. In nucleotides, the CDR3 is TGTGCCATCAGTGAGCGGGGGACAGATAATTCACCCCTCCACTTT.

The gene calls are TRBV7-8 and TRBJ1-3; 7 nucleotides align to TRBD1. There are 15 residues in the CDR3. Germline CDR1 and CDR2: SGHVS and FQNEAQ. V gave up 5 bases and J gave up 2 bases; unmatched junction bases: 6. The CDR3 reads CASSRAGTAGNTIYF. CDR3 nucleotides: TGTGCCAGCAGCAGAGCGGGGACAGCTGGAAACACCATATATTTT.

This sequence joins TRBV28 and TRBJ1-6; weak D call: TRBD1 (5 bases). Germline V lookup: CDR1 MDHEN, CDR2 SYDVKM. This CDR3 region has 16 residues. Trimming pared 5 bases from V and 10 bases from J, leaving 21 bases between. The CDR3 nucleotides are TGTGCCAGCAGTGACTTCGGGCGGGGCGGGAACTCACCCCTCCACTTT. Residues: CASSDFGRGGNSPLHF.

This clone occurred once. The chain has TRBV18 and TRBJ1-1; D is possibly TRBD1 (6 bases). The CDR3 sequence is 15 residues long. Trimming took off 5 bases at V and 1 base at J, with 14 bases between the two ends. Germline V gene sequence: CDR1 KGHSH, CDR2 LQKENI. The CDR3 nucleotides read TGTGCCAGCTCAGGGAGGGACACCCAGAACACTGAAGCTTTCTTT. Its translation: CASSGRDTQNTEAFF.

V usage is TRBV30 and J usage is TRBJ2-7; 7 bases agree with TRBD2. CDR3 size: 13 residues. The V gene end was trimmed by 0 bases and the J gene end by 7 bases; junction bases not matched to a gene: 6. Germline V gives CDR1 GTSNPN, CDR2 SVGIG (reference sequence). CDR3 sequence: CAWSVSVRGEQYF. CDR3 coding DNA: TGTGCCTGGAGTGTATCGGTGCGGGGGGAGCAGTACTTC.

The rearrangement uses TRBV19 and TRBJ2-1; 8 bases match TRBD2. With 11 bases clipped from V and 7 bases from J, the junction kept 16 bases outside the gene matches. Germline CDR1 is LNHDA and CDR2 is SQIVND (reference sequence). The CDR3 has 15 amino acids. This CDR3 reads CASLNPGLGANEQFF. In nucleotides, the CDR3 is TGTGCCTCCTTAAATCCGGGACTAGGGGCTAATGAGCAGTTCTTC.

This clone was observed a few times. The chain recombines TRBV7-9 with TRBJ1-2; D is undetermined. Germline CDR1 is SEHNR and CDR2 is FQNEAQ (reference sequence). CDR3 size: 16 residues. Trimming shortened V by 5 bases and J by 5 bases, and 21 bases separated the two germline ends. The CDR3: CASSPSWAFWEYGYTF. CDR3 nucleotides: TGTGCCAGCAGCCCCTCCTGGGCCTTCTGGGAGTATGGCTACACCTTC.

This rearrangement joins TRBV2 to TRBJ2-7; tentatively, D is TRBD1 (6 bases). This CDR3 spans 16 amino acids. V was clipped by 6 bases and J by 5 bases, with 23 bases between them. The germline CDR1 and CDR2 sequences are SNHLY and FYNNEI. The CDR3, as DNA: TGTGCCAGCAGAGATGCGACAGTCCCAGGGGTCGACGAGCAGTACTTC. Translating gives CASRDATVPGVDEQYF.

This clone has only one observation. The chain recombines TRBV27 with TRBJ1-4; weak D call: TRBD1 (6 bases). The CDR3 length is 15 residues. Germline values: CDR1 MNHEY, CDR2 SMNVEV (reference sequence). V was shortened by 8 bases and J by 3 bases, with 16 bases between the two germline ends. In DNA form, the CDR3 reads TGTGCCAGCTCCATCCAGGGACATCCTAATGAAAAACTGTTTTTT. Translation: CASSIQGHPNEKLFF.

The chain joins TRBV27 to TRBJ1-4; TRBD1 aligns across 8 bases. CDR1 is MNHEY and CDR2 is SMNVEV in the germline V gene (reference sequence). The CDR3 has 14 residues. Germline trimming cut 6 bases from V and 6 bases from J; bases unmatched to any gene: 6. The CDR3 bases are TGTGCCAGCAGGTATTCAGGGGGCCATGAAAAACTGTTTTTT. Translating it yields CASRYSGGHEKLFF.

J is TRBJ2-3 and V is TRBV5-1; D remains ambiguous. Germline V gene data show CDR1 as SGHRS and CDR2 as YFSETQ. This CDR3 is 15 amino acids long. Trimming took 5 bases from V and 0 from J, leaving 13 bases between them. The CDR3 region has the DNA TGCGCCAGCAGGCTAGGCCGAACAAGCACAGATACGCAGTATTTT. Protein product: CASRLGRTSTDTQYF.

This clone has only a few counts. No DNA is shown, since the ends of the CDR3 on it are uncertain; the CDR3 is the one TCRdb lists. The rearrangement joins TRBV7-9 to TRBJ2-7; the table assigns TRBD1, which was not confirmed against the DNA. Germline CDR1 SEHNR, CDR2 FQNEAQ (reference sequence). Counting both end residues, the CDR3 totals 15 amino acids. The chain's CDR3 is CASSFGSGQYSEQYF.

Comments on this clone: Other DNA sequences in the sample encode the same CDR3. The J gene is TRBJ2-2, the V gene TRBV7-7, with 8 positions matching TRBD1. CDR1 is SSHAT, CDR2 FNYEAQ, per germline (reference sequence). The J segment lost 6 bases and the V segment lost 1 base, leaving 4 bases of the junction unmatched. The CDR3 consists of 15 residues. The CDR3 DNA reads TGTGCCAGCAGCTTAGGCAGGGGGCAAGCCGGGGAGCTGTTTTTT. Its translation: CASSLGRGQAGELFF.

In this sample, this clone turned up once. The rearrangement joins TRBV9 to TRBJ1-2; D ambiguous. This CDR3 has 14 amino acids. Germline loops: CDR1 SGDLS, CDR2 YYNGEE. Trimming left V 2 bases short and J 9 bases short, with 17 bases between. The CDR3 loop is CASSVSVTPLSYTF. CDR3 DNA: TGTGCCAGCAGCGTCTCAGTAACCCCCTTGAGCTACACCTTC.

V is TRBV5-1 and J is TRBJ2-5, with TRBD2 identical over 9 bases. V dropped 1 base and J dropped 5; count of bases not matched to a gene: 15. This CDR3 is 18 amino acids long. Per germline, CDR1 SGHRS and CDR2 YFSETQ. This CDR3 is CASSLKEAGGLTLETQYF. CDR3 sequence (DNA): TGCGCCAGCAGCTTGAAGGAGGCGGGGGGGCTTACTCTGGAGACCCAGTACTTC. Variable domain in full (rest from reference TRBV5-1 and TRBJ2-5): KAGVTQTPRYLIKTRGQQVTLSCSPISGHRSVSWYQQTPGQGLQFLFEYFSETQRNKGNFPGRFSGRQFSNSRSEMNVSTLELGDSALYLCASSLKEAGGLTLETQYFGPGTRLLVL.

V gene TRBV7-9 combines with J gene TRBJ2-7; 8 bases align to TRBD1. Germline CDR1 SEHNR, CDR2 FQNEAQ (reference sequence). The V gene end was trimmed by 2 bases and the J gene end by 5 bases; junction bases not matched to a gene: 5. There are 14 residues in the CDR3. The CDR3 DNA follows: TGTGCCAGCAGCTTAAGACAGGGGCGAGACGAGCAGTACTTC. Translating it yields CASSLRQGRDEQYF.